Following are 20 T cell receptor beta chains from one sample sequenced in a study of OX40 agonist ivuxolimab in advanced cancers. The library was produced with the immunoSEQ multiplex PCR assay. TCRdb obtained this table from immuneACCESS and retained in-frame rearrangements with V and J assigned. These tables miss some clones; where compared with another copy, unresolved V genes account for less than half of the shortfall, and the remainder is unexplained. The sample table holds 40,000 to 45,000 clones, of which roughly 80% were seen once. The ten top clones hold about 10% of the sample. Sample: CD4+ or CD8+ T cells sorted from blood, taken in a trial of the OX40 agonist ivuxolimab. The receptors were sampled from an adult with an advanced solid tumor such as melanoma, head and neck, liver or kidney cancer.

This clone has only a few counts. In nucleotides, the CDR3 is TGTGCCAGCAGCTTAGAAAGTCCGGGACCCCAGCATTTT. Protein: CASSLESPGPQHF. The chain joins TRBV7-2 to TRBJ1-5, with no clear D. Per the germline V gene, CDR1 is SGHTA and CDR2 is FQGNSA. Between the trimmed V and J ends, which lost 1 base and 10 bases, there was a span of 11 bases. The CDR3 contains 13 residues.

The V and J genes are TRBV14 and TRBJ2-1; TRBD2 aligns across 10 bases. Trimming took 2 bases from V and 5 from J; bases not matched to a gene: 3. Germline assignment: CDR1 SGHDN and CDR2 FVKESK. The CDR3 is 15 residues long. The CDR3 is CASSQRLAGHNEQFF. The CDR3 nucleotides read TGTGCCAGCAGCCAAAGACTAGCGGGCCACAATGAGCAGTTCTTC.

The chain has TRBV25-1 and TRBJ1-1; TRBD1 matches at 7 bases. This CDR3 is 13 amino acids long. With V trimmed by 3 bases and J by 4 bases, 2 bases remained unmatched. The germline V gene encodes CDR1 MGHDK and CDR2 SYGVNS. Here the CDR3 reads CASSEGQFTEAFF. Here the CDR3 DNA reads TGTGCCAGCAGTGAGGGACAGTTCACTGAAGCTTTCTTT.

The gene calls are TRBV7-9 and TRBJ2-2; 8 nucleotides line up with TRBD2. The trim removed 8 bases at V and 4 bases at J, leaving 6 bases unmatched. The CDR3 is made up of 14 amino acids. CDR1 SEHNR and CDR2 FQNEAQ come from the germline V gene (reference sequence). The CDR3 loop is CASGAGGGTGELFF. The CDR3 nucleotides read TGTGCCAGCGGGGCGGGAGGTGGCACCGGGGAGCTGTTTTTT.

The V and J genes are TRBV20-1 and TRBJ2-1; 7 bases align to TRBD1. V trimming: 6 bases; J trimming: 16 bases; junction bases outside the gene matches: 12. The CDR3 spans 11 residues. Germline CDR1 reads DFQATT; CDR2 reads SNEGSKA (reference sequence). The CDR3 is CSAFYRDRHFF. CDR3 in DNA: TGCAGTGCGTTCTACCGGGACAGACATTTCTTC.

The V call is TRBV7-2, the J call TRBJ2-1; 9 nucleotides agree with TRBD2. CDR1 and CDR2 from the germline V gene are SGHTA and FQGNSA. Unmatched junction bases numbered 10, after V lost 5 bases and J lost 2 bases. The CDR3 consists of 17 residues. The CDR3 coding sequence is TGTGCCAGCAGCCCCGGGGGTAGCGGGAGCCCCTACAATGAGCAGTTCTTC. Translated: CASSPGGSGSPYNEQFF.

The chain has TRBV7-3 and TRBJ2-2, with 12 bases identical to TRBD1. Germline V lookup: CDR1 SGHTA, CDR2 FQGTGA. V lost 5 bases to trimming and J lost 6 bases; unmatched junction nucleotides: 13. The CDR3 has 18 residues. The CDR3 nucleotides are TGTGCCAGCAGCCCTGGGACAGGGGGCCCCCGGAGATCCGGGGAGCTGTTTTTT. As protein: CASSPGTGGPRRSGELFF.

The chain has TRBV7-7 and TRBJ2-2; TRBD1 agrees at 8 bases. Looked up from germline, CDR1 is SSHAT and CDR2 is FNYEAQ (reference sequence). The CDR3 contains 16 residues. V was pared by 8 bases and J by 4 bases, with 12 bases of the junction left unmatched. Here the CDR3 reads CASAASGGAGTGELFF. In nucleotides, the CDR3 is TGTGCCAGCGCGGCCTCAGGGGGCGCGGGCACCGGGGAGCTGTTTTTT.

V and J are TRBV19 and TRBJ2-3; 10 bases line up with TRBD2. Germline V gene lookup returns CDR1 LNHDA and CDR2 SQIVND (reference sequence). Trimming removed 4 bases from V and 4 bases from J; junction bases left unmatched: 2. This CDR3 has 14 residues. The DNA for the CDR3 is TGTGCCAGTAGTAGAACTAGCGGGGCAGATACGCAGTATTTT. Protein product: CASSRTSGADTQYF. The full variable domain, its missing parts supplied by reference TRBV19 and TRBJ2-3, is DGGITQSPKYLFRKEGQNVTLSCEQNLNHDAMYWYRQDPGQGLRLIYYSQIVNDFQKGDIAEGYSVSREKKESFPLTVTSAQKNPTAFYLCASSRTSGADTQYFGPGTRLTVL.

In DNA, the CDR3 is TGTGCCAGTAGTACCTCATCGCTGGCCCCCTATGGCTACACCTTC. This translates into CASSTSSLAPYGYTF. The chain recombines TRBV19 with TRBJ1-2; D unresolved. The V and J ends lost 4 bases and 4 bases respectively, with 16 bases between them. Per germline, CDR1 LNHDA and CDR2 SQIVND (reference sequence). CDR3 length: 15 amino acids.

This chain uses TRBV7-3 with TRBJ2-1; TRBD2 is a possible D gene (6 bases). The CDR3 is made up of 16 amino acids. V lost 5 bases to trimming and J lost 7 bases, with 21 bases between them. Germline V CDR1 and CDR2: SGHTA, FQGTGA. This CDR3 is CASSAGAGPLPNEQFF. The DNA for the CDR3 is TGTGCCAGCAGCGCCGGGGCGGGGCCTCTCCCAAATGAGCAGTTCTTC.

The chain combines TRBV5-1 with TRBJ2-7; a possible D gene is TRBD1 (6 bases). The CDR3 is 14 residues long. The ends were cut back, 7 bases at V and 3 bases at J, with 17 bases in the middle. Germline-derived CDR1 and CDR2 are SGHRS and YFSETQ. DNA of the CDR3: TGCGCCAGCTCCCAGAGAGGACAGTACTACGAGCAGTACTTC. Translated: CASSQRGQYYEQYF.

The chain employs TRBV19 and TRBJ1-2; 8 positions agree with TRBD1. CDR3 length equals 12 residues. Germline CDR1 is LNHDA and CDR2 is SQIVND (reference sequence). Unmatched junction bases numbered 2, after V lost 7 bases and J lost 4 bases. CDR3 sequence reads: CASNDRGYGYTF. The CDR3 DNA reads TGTGCCAGTAATGACAGGGGCTATGGCTACACCTTC.

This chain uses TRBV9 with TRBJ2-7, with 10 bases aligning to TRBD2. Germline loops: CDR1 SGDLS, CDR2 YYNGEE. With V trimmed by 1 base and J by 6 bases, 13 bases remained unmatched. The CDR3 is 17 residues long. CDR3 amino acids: CASSVRPSGRDGLEQYF. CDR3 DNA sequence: TGTGCCAGCAGCGTACGGCCTAGCGGGAGAGATGGGCTCGAGCAGTACTTC.

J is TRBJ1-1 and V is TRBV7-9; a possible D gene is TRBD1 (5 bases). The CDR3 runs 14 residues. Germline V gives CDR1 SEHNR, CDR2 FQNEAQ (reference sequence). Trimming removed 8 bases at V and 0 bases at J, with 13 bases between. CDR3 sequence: CASRSGAVNTEAFF. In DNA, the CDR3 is TGTGCCAGCCGGAGCGGGGCAGTGAACACTGAAGCTTTCTTT.

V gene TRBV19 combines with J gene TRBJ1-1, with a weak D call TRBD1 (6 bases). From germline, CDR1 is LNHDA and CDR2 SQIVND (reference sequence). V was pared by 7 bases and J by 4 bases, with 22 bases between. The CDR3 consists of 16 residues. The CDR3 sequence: CASTYAQTGPPTEAFF. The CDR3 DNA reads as TGTGCCAGTACCTATGCCCAGACAGGCCCGCCCACTGAAGCTTTCTTT. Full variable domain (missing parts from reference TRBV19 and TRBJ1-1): DGGITQSPKYLFRKEGQNVTLSCEQNLNHDAMYWYRQDPGQGLRLIYYSQIVNDFQKGDIAEGYSVSREKKESFPLTVTSAQKNPTAFYLCASTYAQTGPPTEAFFGQGTRLTVV.

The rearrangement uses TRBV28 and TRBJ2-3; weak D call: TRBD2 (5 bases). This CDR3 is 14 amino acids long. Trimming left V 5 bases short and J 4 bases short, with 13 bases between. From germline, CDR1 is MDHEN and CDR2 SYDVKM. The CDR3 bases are TGTGCCAGCAGTCGCGGGTACGGGGCAGATACGCAGTATTTT. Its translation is CASSRGYGADTQYF.

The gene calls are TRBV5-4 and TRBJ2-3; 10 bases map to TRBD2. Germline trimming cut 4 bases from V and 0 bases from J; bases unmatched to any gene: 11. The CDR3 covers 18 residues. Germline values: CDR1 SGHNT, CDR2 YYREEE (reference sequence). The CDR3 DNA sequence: TGTGCCAGCAGCCCTGGAGTAGCGGGAGGCTTTAGCACAGATACGCAGTATTTT. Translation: CASSPGVAGGFSTDTQYF.

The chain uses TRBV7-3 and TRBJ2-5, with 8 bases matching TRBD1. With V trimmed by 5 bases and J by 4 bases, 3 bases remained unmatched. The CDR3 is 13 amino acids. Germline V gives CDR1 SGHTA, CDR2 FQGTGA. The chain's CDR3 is CASSTGTGETQYF. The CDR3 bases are TGTGCCAGCAGCACCGGGACAGGAGAGACCCAGTACTTC.

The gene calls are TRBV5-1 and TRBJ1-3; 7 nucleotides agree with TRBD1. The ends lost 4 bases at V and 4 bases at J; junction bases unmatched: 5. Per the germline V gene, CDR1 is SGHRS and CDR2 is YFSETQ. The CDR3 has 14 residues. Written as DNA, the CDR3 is TGCGCCAGCAGCGTCAGGGGGGACGGAAACACCATATATTTT. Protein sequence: CASSVRGDGNTIYF.